This TCR beta chain was sequenced for a study of blood T cell repertoires in COVID-19. Across the study: PBMCs, B-cell-depleted T cells, or T cells provided the cDNA or gDNA that made up the material.

Profiled with immunoSEQ multiplex PCR; TCRdb holds only in-frame clones, not every one. This table holds about 200,000 clones, roughly 86% found once. The CDR3 loop spans 15 amino acids. Germline CDR1 KGHSH, CDR2 LQKENI. The V end lost 5 bases, the J end lost 0 bases, and 11 bases lay between the germline ends. The receptor comes from a man aged 60 to 75 with acute or convalescent COVID-19. The source material was peripheral blood. V usage is TRBV18 and J usage is TRBJ1-5; D gene ambiguous. CDR3 DNA: TGTGCCAGCTCAGTCGGAGTGATTAGCAATCAGCCCCAGCATTTT. It translates to CASSVGVISNQPQHF.